These 5 T cell receptor beta chains were all obtained from the same sample, sequenced in a study of PD-1 blockade in classical Hodgkin lymphoma. The time point here: newly diagnosed, previously untreated cHL patient sample. Only in-frame clones appear in the TCRdb table, and some are missing; sequencing was by immunoSEQ multiplex PCR. This sample carries 70,000 or so clones, over 90% of them seen once, and the ten largest clones take 2.6%. Sequencing used peripheral blood mononuclear cells (PBMCs). These receptors came from a human donor with classical Hodgkin lymphoma.

This clone was observed once. CDR3 region: CASRDEGASTDTQYF. The CDR3 DNA reads as TGTGCCAGCAGGGACGAGGGGGCTAGCACAGATACGCAGTATTTT. The chain joins TRBV28 to TRBJ2-3, with TRBD1 matching over 7 bases. The trim removed 6 bases at V and 0 bases at J, leaving 6 bases unmatched. The CDR3 has 15 residues. CDR1 MDHEN and CDR2 SYDVKM come from the germline V gene.

The V call is TRBV7-3, the J call TRBJ1-1; maybe TRBD1 (6 bases). Germline values: CDR1 SGHTA, CDR2 FQGTGA. This CDR3 is 15 amino acids long. V lost 1 base and J lost 1, with 10 bases in between. In DNA, the CDR3 is TGTGCCAGCAGCTTAATGCCGGGACAGAACACTGAAGCTTTCTTT. This sequence encodes CASSLMPGQNTEAFF. Together with reference TRBV7-3 and TRBJ1-1, the CDR3 gives the full variable domain: GAGVSQTPSNKVTEKGKYVELRCDPISGHTALYWYRQSLGQGPEFLIYFQGTGAADDSGLPNDRFFAVRPEGSVSTLKIQRTERGDSAVYLCASSLMPGQNTEAFFGQGTRLTVV.

This rearrangement joins TRBV28 to TRBJ1-1; 9 bases are shared with TRBD1. Germline-derived CDR1 and CDR2 are MDHEN and SYDVKM. J was trimmed by 6 bases and V by 8 bases; bases with no gene match: 10. The CDR3 has 14 amino acids. The CDR3 sequence is CASWEYRGLAEAFF. The CDR3 nucleotides are TGTGCCAGCTGGGAGTACAGGGGGCTGGCTGAAGCTTTCTTT.

The chain joins TRBV27 to TRBJ1-4, with 7 bases matching TRBD1. The V gene's germline CDR1 is MNHEY and CDR2 SMNVEV (reference sequence). Losses at the gene ends were 3 bases for V and 8 bases for J; bases not matched to a gene: 9. CDR3 length equals 15 residues. The CDR3 DNA sequence: TGTGCCAGCAGTTTGGCCGGGACAGCCGGCGAAAAACTGTTTTTT. This codes for CASSLAGTAGEKLFF. The variable domain in full, completed from reference TRBV27 and TRBJ1-4, reads EAQVTQNPRYLITVTGKKLTVTCSQNMNHEYMSWYRQDPGLGLRQIYYSMNVEVTDKGDVPEGYKVSRKEKRNFPLILESPSPNQTSLYFCASSLAGTAGEKLFFGSGTQLSVL.

The chain uses TRBV7-2 and TRBJ1-4, with TRBD1 identical over 9 bases. V lost 3 bases to trimming and J lost 5 bases; unmatched junction nucleotides: 4. Germline V gene data show CDR1 as SGHTA and CDR2 as FQGNSA. This CDR3 is 15 amino acids long. CDR3 nucleotides: TGTGCCAGCAGCTTCCGGGACAGGGAGAATGAAAAACTGTTTTTT. Translating it yields CASSFRDRENEKLFF.